Ten or more counts support the clone carrying this T cell receptor (beta chain). What it recognizes is unknown. Germline CDR1 KGHDR, CDR2 SFDVKD. The ends were cut back, 4 bases at V and 5 bases at J, with 10 bases in the middle. CDR3 length equals 13 residues. The data were taken from a study of CD8 T cells in ankylosing spondylitis. General observations from the study: Disease-linked clones displayed a CD8+ phenotype and appeared relatively rarely in peripheral blood. Certain motif variants had earlier been reported in reactive arthritis synovial fluid and blood. Researchers reportedly found disease-linked clones significantly enriched in matched ankylosing spondylitis synovial fluid.

5'-RACE, quantitative and with molecular barcodes, yielded the TCR beta libraries. TCRdb re-analysed the 5' RACE reads in MiXCR, keeping a single row per CDR3 protein. The sample comprises about 24,000 distinct CDR3 sequences, approximately 13% of which are singletons, and about a third rests with the top ten. Sequencing input: blood. The clonotype comes from a male donor with ankylosing spondylitis or in good health (not recorded which). The rearrangement links TRBV24-1 to TRBJ2-5; D is ambiguous. CDR3 loop: CATSEDGRETQYF. The CDR3 nucleotides are TGTGCCACCAGTGAGGATGGACGGGAGACCCAGTACTTC.